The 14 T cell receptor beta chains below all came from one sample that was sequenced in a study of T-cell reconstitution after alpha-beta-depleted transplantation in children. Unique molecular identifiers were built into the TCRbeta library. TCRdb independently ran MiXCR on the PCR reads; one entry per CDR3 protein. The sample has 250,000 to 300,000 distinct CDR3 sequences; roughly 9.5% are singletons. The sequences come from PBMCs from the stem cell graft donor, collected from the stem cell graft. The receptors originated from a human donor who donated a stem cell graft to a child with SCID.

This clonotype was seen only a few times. This CDR3 is CASSPPGTGPYEQYF. As DNA, the CDR3 is TGTGCCAGCTCACCCCCTGGGACAGGACCCTACGAGCAGTACTTC. The gene calls are TRBV18 and TRBJ2-7; 8 nucleotides match TRBD1. The CDR3 has 15 residues. The germline V gene encodes CDR1 KGHSH and CDR2 LQKENI. V dropped 3 bases and J dropped 2; count of bases not matched to a gene: 6.

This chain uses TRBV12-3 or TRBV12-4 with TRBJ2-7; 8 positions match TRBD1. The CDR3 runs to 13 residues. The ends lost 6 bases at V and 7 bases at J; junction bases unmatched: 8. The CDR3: CASRELTGGEQYF. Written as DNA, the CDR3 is TGTGCCAGCAGAGAACTAACAGGGGGAGAGCAGTACTTC.

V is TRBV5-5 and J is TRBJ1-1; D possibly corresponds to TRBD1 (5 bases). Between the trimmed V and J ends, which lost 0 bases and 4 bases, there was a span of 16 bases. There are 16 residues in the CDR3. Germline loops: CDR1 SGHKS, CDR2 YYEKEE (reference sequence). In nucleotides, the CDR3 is TGTGCCAGCAGCTTGGCAGGGACGGTTGGTATCACTGAAGCTTTCTTT. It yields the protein CASSLAGTVGITEAFF.

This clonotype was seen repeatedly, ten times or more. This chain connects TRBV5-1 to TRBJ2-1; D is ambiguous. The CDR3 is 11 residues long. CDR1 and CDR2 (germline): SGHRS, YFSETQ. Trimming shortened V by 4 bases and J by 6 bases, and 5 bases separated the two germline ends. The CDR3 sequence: CASSPANEQFF. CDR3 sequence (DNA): TGCGCCAGCAGCCCAGCCAATGAGCAGTTCTTC.

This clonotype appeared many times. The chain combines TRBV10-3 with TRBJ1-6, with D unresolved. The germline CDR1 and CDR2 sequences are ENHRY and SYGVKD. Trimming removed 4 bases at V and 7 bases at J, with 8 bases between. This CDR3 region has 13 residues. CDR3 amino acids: CAISAGENSPLHF. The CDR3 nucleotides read TGTGCCATCAGTGCGGGAGAGAATTCACCCCTCCACTTT.

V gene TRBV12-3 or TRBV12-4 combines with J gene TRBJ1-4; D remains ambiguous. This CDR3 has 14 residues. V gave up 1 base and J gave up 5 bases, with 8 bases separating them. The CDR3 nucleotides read TGTGCCAGCAGTTTAGGGGGATTCAATGAAAAACTGTTTTTT. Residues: CASSLGGFNEKLFF.

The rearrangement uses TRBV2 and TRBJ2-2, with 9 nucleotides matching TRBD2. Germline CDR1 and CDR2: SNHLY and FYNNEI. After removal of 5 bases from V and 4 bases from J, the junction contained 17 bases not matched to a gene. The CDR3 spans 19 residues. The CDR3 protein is CASSLIWDGGGAVTGELFF. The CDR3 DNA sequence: TGTGCCAGCAGTTTGATTTGGGATGGCGGGGGGGCCGTCACCGGGGAGCTGTTTTTT.

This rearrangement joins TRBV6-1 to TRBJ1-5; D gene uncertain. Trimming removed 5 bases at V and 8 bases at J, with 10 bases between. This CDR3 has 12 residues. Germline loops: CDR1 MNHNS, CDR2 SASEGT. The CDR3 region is CASSLTPEPQHF. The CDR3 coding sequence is TGTGCCAGCAGTCTAACGCCCGAGCCCCAGCATTTT.

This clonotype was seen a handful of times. CDR3 residues: CASSILGVGAYEQYF. In nucleotides, the CDR3 is TGTGCCAGCTCGATCCTTGGGGTTGGCGCCTACGAGCAGTACTTC. The chain links TRBV18 to TRBJ2-7; D unclear. The V gene lost 6 bases and the J gene lost 2 bases, with 17 bases spanning the gap. The CDR3 contains 15 residues. Germline CDR1 and CDR2: KGHSH and LQKENI. Combining the CDR3 with reference TRBV18 and TRBJ2-7 gives the whole variable domain NAGVMQNPRHLVRRRGQEARLRCSPMKGHSHVYWYRQLPEEGLKFMVYLQKENIIDESGMPKERFSAEFPKEGPSILRIQQVVRGDSAAYFCASSILGVGAYEQYFGPGTRLTVT.

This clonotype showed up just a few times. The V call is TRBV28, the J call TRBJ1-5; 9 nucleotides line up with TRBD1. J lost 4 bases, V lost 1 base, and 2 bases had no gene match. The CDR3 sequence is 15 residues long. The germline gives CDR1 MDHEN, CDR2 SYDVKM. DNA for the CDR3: TGTGCCAGCAGTTTATTAGGGACAGGGAATCAGCCCCAGCATTTT. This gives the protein CASSLLGTGNQPQHF.

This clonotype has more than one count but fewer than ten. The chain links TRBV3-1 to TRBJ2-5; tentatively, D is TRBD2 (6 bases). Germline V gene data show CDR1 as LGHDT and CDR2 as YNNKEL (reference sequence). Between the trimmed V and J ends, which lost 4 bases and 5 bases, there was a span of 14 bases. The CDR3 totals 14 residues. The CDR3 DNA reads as TGTGCCAGCAGCCCCCGTGGAGGGTGGGAGACCCAGTACTTC. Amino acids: CASSPRGGWETQYF.

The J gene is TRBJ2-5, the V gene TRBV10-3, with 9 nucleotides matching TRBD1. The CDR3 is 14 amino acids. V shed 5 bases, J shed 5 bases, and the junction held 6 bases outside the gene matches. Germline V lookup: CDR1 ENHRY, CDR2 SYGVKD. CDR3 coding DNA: TGTGCCATCAGTACGGGACAGGGAGGCGAGACCCAGTACTTC. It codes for CAISTGQGGETQYF.

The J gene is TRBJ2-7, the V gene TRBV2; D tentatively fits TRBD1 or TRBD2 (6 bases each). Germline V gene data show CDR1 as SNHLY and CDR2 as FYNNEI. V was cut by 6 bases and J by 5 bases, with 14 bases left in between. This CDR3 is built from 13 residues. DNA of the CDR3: TGTGCCAGCAGATCGGGGGACACGGACGAGCAGTACTTC. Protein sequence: CASRSGDTDEQYF.

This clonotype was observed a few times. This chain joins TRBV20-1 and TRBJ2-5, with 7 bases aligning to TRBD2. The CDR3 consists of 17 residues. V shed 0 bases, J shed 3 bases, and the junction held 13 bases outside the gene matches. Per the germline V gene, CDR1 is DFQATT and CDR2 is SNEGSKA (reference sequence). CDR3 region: CSARDRVGGILKETQYF. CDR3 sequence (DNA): TGCAGTGCTAGAGATCGGGTGGGGGGGATCCTCAAAGAGACCCAGTACTTC.